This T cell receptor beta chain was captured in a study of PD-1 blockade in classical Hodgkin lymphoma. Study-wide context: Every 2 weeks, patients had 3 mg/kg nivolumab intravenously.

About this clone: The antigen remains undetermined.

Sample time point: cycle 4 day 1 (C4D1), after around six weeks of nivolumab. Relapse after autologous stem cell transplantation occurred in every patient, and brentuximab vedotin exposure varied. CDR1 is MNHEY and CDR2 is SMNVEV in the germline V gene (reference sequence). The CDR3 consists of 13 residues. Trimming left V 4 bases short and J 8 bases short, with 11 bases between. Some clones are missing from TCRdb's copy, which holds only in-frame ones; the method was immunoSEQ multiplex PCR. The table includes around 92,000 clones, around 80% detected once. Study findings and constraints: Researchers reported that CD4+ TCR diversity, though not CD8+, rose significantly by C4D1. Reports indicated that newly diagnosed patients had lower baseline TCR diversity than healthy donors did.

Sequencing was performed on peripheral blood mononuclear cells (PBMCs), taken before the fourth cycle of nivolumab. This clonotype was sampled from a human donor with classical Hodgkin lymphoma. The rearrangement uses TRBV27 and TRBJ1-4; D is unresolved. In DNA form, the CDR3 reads TGTGCCAGCAGTTACAGTACGGAAGAAAAACTGTTTTTT. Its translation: CASSYSTEEKLFF.